Sequencing of this T cell receptor (beta chain) was carried out in a study of graft-versus-host responses after intestinal transplantation. The wider study: Multivisceral, liver-intestinal, or isolated intestinal transplants were given to recipients. Anti-thymocyte globulin was used for induction in all recipients, who then took tacrolimus and steroids for 2 to 4 years.

Germline lookup yields CDR1 SEHNR and CDR2 FQNEAQ (reference sequence). V shed 5 bases and J shed 5 bases, with 15 bases lying between them. This CDR3 has 14 amino acids. Profiled with immunoSEQ multiplex PCR; TCRdb holds only in-frame clones, not every one. The data hold under 95,000 clones, with 88% observed a single time. Worth noting for this clone: Its antigen is not known.

Study-wide findings and caveats: Allografts from individuals with graft-donor T cell macrochimerism displayed high graft-versus-host to host-versus-graft clonal ratios.

The input for sequencing was unstimulated CD4+ T cells sorted from spleen or lymph node cells, taken before transplant. The receptor was derived from a human donor who was the organ donor for an intestinal transplant. The chain is built from TRBV7-9 and TRBJ2-5, with a tentative D call TRBD1 (6 bases). The CDR3: CASSLQGLLETQYF. The CDR3 DNA reads TGTGCCAGCAGCCTACAGGGTCTTTTGGAGACCCAGTACTTC.